Detailed here is one TCR beta chain. This sample was included in a study of PD-1 blockade in classical Hodgkin lymphoma. V was cut by 2 bases and J by 7 bases, with 9 bases left in between. Per the germline V gene, CDR1 is SEHNR and CDR2 is FQNEAQ (reference sequence). The CDR3 is 13 amino acids. The method was immunoSEQ multiplex PCR; TCRdb's version includes in-frame clones alone and lacks a portion of them. The data contain about 100,000 clones, over 70% of them seen just once; the ten biggest clones take up about 12%. Patients all relapsed after autologous stem cell transplantation, and there was variation in brentuximab vedotin exposure.

The rearrangement links TRBV7-9 to TRBJ2-1; tentative D call: TRBD1 (6 bases). The input for sequencing was peripheral blood mononuclear cells (PBMCs), taken at baseline. This receptor was taken from a human donor with classical Hodgkin lymphoma. As DNA, the CDR3 is TGTGCCAGCAGCTTAATGGGGGCTAATGAGCAGTTCTTC. Its protein is CASSLMGANEQFF.